These T cell receptor beta chains were read from a single sample in a study of cytomegalovirus exposure and HLA in healthy donors. Repertoires were generated with immunoSEQ multiplex PCR, while TCRdb's copy carries only in-frame clones and drops some. Here the sample spans 100,000 to 140,000 clones, 65% to 85% being singletons. Sequenced sample: PBMCs. The source is a man in his late teens or twenties in good health and CMV-seronegative. Each CDR3 is given with its conserved first and last residue. The D gene is left open where the match is weak.

v_gene	d_gene	j_gene	CDR3aa
TRBV5-6	NA	TRBJ2-1	CASSSLGGKYNEQFF
TRBV6-6	TRBD2	TRBJ2-1	CASSSGTSGTNEQFF
TRBV4-1	NA	TRBJ2-6	CASSQDHGAGANVLTF
TRBV6-1	NA	TRBJ1-2	CASSPEASGFYGYTF
TRBV11-2	TRBD1	TRBJ2-7	CASSRTGLRPYEQYF
TRBV14	TRBD2	TRBJ2-5	CASSLFGLVPETQYF
TRBV12-5	TRBD1	TRBJ2-1	CASGPGQGAGNEQFF
TRBV4-3	NA	TRBJ1-2	CASSQDLWTPGYGYTF
TRBV9	NA	TRBJ1-1	CASSVHSNTEAFF
TRBV27	TRBD2	TRBJ2-7	CASSTAGEVIGQYF
TRBV11-3	NA	TRBJ2-1	CASSLDLESDEQFF
TRBV5-4	NA	TRBJ2-7	CASSAPHRSGEQYF
TRBV6-5	NA	TRBJ2-7	CASSYSGQVGRYF
TRBV5-1	TRBD2	TRBJ2-3	CASSSGLAGGTDTQYF
TRBV19	TRBD1	TRBJ1-1	CASSHAGGAGTEAFF
TRBV18	NA	TRBJ2-2	CASSPLASMNTGELFF
TRBV5-1	NA	TRBJ2-5	CASSLDSPGQSAQYF
TRBV9	NA	TRBJ1-3	CASSVSGSPGNTIYF
TRBV5-1	TRBD1	TRBJ2-3	CASSPGQVTDTQYF
TRBV7-9	NA	TRBJ1-2	CASSGGSGQNYGYTF
TRBV6-1	NA	TRBJ1-5	CASSWFEGQPQHF
TRBV9	TRBD1	TRBJ2-2	CASSVARDRTNTGELFF
TRBV2	NA	TRBJ1-2	CASTEDYGYPF
TRBV5-4	TRBD1	TRBJ2-7	CASSLEGARTYEQYF
TRBV29-1	NA	TRBJ2-5	CSVEDARKETQYF
TRBV19	TRBD1	TRBJ1-5	CASNDRGSQPQHF
TRBV27	TRBD1	TRBJ1-5	CASSLGPDRGRNQPQHF
TRBV27	TRBD1	TRBJ2-3	CASSPGQRLTDTQYF
TRBV13	NA	TRBJ1-2	CASSGSTGFGDYGYTF
TRBV7-8	TRBD1	TRBJ2-1	CASSLPGQGATNEQFF
TRBV7-7	NA	TRBJ2-3	CASSLGGLSSTDTQYF
TRBV5-1	TRBD1	TRBJ2-2	CASSLAGGWNGELFF
TRBV2	NA	TRBJ1-1	CASSERGEAFF
TRBV6-6	TRBD1	TRBJ1-5	CASTPTGGDYQPQHF
TRBV27	NA	TRBJ1-6	CASQDGQGYSPLHF
TRBV6-1	NA	TRBJ1-6	CASSGLDNSPLHF
TRBV28	NA	TRBJ1-1	CAILGLGGANTEAFF
TRBV19	NA	TRBJ1-3	CASSILGNTIYF
TRBV7-6	TRBD1	TRBJ1-6	CASSQGTGGGNSPLHF
TRBV7-2	TRBD1	TRBJ2-2	CASSRDRVDTGELFF
TRBV5-1	TRBD1	TRBJ2-2	CASSGTGVTGELFF
TRBV5-1	TRBD2	TRBJ2-3	CASSRTSGGTDTQYF
TRBV12-5	NA	TRBJ2-2	CASGLVLGRGSGELFF